This TCR beta chain was retrieved from a study of PD-L1 blockade in urothelial cancer. The time point is: pretreatment peripheral blood. The CDR3 is 12 residues long. Germline V gene data show CDR1 as SGHAT and CDR2 as FQNNGV. Trimming removed 0 bases from V and 7 bases from J, with 7 bases in between. Synthetic spike-ins, TCR analog templates, were added into each PCR. Using immunoSEQ multiplex PCR, the repertoire was profiled, and TCRdb retains in-frame clones only, with some absent. The sample holds under 80,000 clones, roughly four fifths seen once. V and J are TRBV11-2 and TRBJ2-7; D unclear. The sequence derives from a man between 65 and 79 years old with urothelial cancer. The sequences come from PBMCs, collected around atezolizumab (anti-PD-L1) treatment. The CDR3 DNA is TGTGCCAGCAGCTTAGAGGCTCCAGAGCAGTACTTC. Its translation is CASSLEAPEQYF.